The 27 T cell receptor beta chains below were found in one sample sequenced in a study of CD4 T cells in relation to SARS-CoV-2 and coronaviruses. TCRdb's table, derived via immunoSEQ multiplex PCR, lists solely in-frame clones and lacks some. The sample has under 25,000 clones, 78% seen once. Antigens of these TCRs are unknown. The unexposed donors gave CD4+ T cells in 2011-2018, prior to COVID-19. CD4+ T cells were isolated from the cells after around 11 days of culture. Material: CD4+ T cells from PBMCs, cultured in vitro. The receptors originated from a human donor in good health.

This sequence joins TRBV30 and TRBJ2-6; D uncertain. This CDR3 spans 17 amino acids. V lost 2 bases to trimming and J lost 0 bases, with 14 bases between them. Germline V gene lookup returns CDR1 GTSNPN and CDR2 SVGIG (reference sequence). This chain's CDR3 is CAWSKARYNSGANVLTF. CDR3 DNA sequence: TGTGCCTGGAGTAAGGCTAGGTACAACTCTGGGGCCAACGTCCTGACTTTC.

The rearrangement links TRBV5-1 to TRBJ2-1; 8 bases line up with TRBD2. CDR1 SGHRS and CDR2 YFSETQ come from the germline V gene. The CDR3 is 18 residues long. The junction had 12 bases not matched to a gene; V was cut back by 1 base and J by 3 bases. The CDR3 is CASSLPTGGPSLYNEQFF. The DNA for the CDR3 is TGCGCCAGCAGCTTGCCGACGGGAGGGCCCTCCCTCTACAATGAGCAGTTCTTC.

The CDR3 loop is CASSVGTGEASPLHF. In DNA, the CDR3 is TGTGCCAGCAGCGTAGGGACAGGGGAGGCTTCACCCCTCCACTTT. The chain links TRBV9 to TRBJ1-6; 9 bases are a match to TRBD1. Germline loops: CDR1 SGDLS, CDR2 YYNGEE. The CDR3 is 15 amino acids. Trimming at V came to 0 bases and at J to 9 bases, leaving 4 bases not matched to a gene.

V usage is TRBV5-6 and J usage is TRBJ1-2, with TRBD1 matching 11 bases. The V gene's germline CDR1 is SGHDT and CDR2 YYEEEE. V gave up 3 bases and J gave up 4 bases; unmatched junction bases: 2. The CDR3 spans 14 residues. CDR3 sequence: CASSWTGGRYGYTF. CDR3 in DNA: TGTGCCAGCAGCTGGACAGGGGGCCGCTATGGCTACACCTTC.

The chain couples TRBV5-1 to TRBJ2-1; 10 bases map to TRBD1. CDR1 and CDR2 from the germline V gene are SGHRS and YFSETQ. Germline trimming cut 5 bases from V and 4 bases from J; bases unmatched to any gene: 9. This CDR3 spans 16 amino acids. CDR3 sequence: CASRRDRGKFYNEQFF. CDR3 DNA: TGCGCCAGCAGACGGGACAGGGGCAAATTTTACAATGAGCAGTTCTTC.

The sample holds a few counts of this clone. The chain uses TRBV6-4 and TRBJ2-1; D not certain. V lost 0 bases and J 3 bases, leaving 9 bases between the germline ends. Germline V lookup: CDR1 MRHNA, CDR2 SNTAGT. This CDR3 is built from 15 residues. CDR3 sequence (DNA): TGTGCCAGCAGTGACTCTATGGAGAACTACAATGAGCAGTTCTTC. Its translation: CASSDSMENYNEQFF.

By share of the sample, this clone is medium-sized. At the DNA level, this CDR3 is encoded by other sequences in the same sample as well. The chain has TRBV5-5 and TRBJ2-7; unclear D gene. Trimming stripped 2 bases from V and 0 bases from J, with 9 bases between. The length of the CDR3 is 14 residues. The germline V gene encodes CDR1 SGHKS and CDR2 YYEKEE (reference sequence). This chain's CDR3 is CASSLVGNSYEQYF. CDR3 bases: TGTGCCAGCAGCTTAGTGGGGAACTCCTACGAGCAGTACTTC. The full variable domain, rest sourced from reference TRBV5-5 and TRBJ2-7, is DAGVTQSPTHLIKTRGQQVTLRCSPISGHKSVSWYQQVLGQGPQFIFQYYEKEERGRGNFPDRFSARQFPNYSSELNVNALLLGDSALYLCASSLVGNSYEQYFGPGTRLTVT.

This clone was seen only once. J is TRBJ2-7 and V is TRBV2, with TRBD2 matching over 11 bases. In germline, CDR1 is SNHLY, CDR2 FYNNEI. Trimming removed 6 bases from V and 3 bases from J; junction bases left unmatched: 10. The length of the CDR3 is 16 residues. DNA for the CDR3: TGTGCCAGCAGCGCCATAGCGGGAGGGCTTGGCTACGAGCAGTACTTC. Residues: CASSAIAGGLGYEQYF.

The V gene is TRBV10-1, the J gene TRBJ2-7; 8 positions match TRBD1. Trimming took 6 bases from V and 0 from J; bases not matched to a gene: 7. The length of the CDR3 is 15 residues. CDR1 and CDR2 (germline): WNHNN, SYGVQD (reference sequence). Here the CDR3 DNA reads TGCGCCAGCAGGACGACAGGGGATAGCTCCTACGAGCAGTACTTC. This translates into CASRTTGDSSYEQYF.

This clone came up once. This sequence joins TRBV28 and TRBJ2-1; 7 bases are shared with TRBD1. The CDR3 has 15 amino acids. Germline loops: CDR1 MDHEN, CDR2 SYDVKM. Unmatched junction bases numbered 5, after V lost 2 bases and J lost 4 bases. The DNA of the CDR3 is TGTGCCAGCAGTTTAGGGGCAGGGGGATACAATGAGCAGTTCTTC. Translated: CASSLGAGGYNEQFF.

The rearrangement joins TRBV29-1 to TRBJ2-7, with D possibly being TRBD1 (7 bases). V shed 0 bases and J shed 2 bases, with 17 bases lying between them. CDR3 length: 16 amino acids. Looked up from germline, CDR1 is SQVTM and CDR2 is ANQGSEA. The CDR3 region has the DNA TGCAGCGTTGAAGATCGGAGGGGGCCAGGGGCCTACGAGCAGTACTTC. It encodes CSVEDRRGPGAYEQYF.

The gene calls are TRBV9 and TRBJ2-7; 7 nucleotides line up with TRBD2. This CDR3 is built from 14 residues. The V and J ends lost 2 bases and 4 bases, in that order; junction bases with no gene match: 6. The germline gives CDR1 SGDLS, CDR2 YYNGEE. As DNA, the CDR3 is TGTGCCAGCAGCGTCGGCGGGAGTCGATACGAGCAGTACTTC. Translating gives CASSVGGSRYEQYF.

The chain employs TRBV9 and TRBJ2-5, with a weak D call TRBD1 (5 bases). Germline CDR1 reads SGDLS; CDR2 reads YYNGEE. This CDR3 spans 15 amino acids. V gave up 0 bases and J gave up 3 bases, with 12 bases separating them. CDR3: CASSVGGVPEETQYF. In DNA form, the CDR3 reads TGTGCCAGCAGCGTAGGGGGCGTACCAGAAGAGACCCAGTACTTC. Based on the CDR3 plus reference TRBV9 and TRBJ2-5, the full variable domain is DSGVTQTPKHLITATGQRVTLRCSPRSGDLSVYWYQQSLDQGLQFLIQYYNGEERAKGNILERFSAQQFPDLHSELNLSSLELGDSALYFCASSVGGVPEETQYFGPGTRLLVL.

The CDR3 nucleotides read TGTGCCAGCACCCGTGGGAGCAGCTCCTACAATGAGCAGTTCTTC. Amino acid sequence: CASTRGSSSYNEQFF. This rearrangement joins TRBV9 to TRBJ2-1; D perhaps matches TRBD2 (5 bases). The V gene's germline CDR1 is SGDLS and CDR2 YYNGEE. Trimming cost V 6 bases and J 0 bases, with 13 bases left between them. CDR3 length equals 15 residues.

The chain couples TRBV19 to TRBJ1-4; 11 bases line up with TRBD1. CDR3 length: 15 residues. Unmatched junction bases numbered 6, after V lost 9 bases and J lost 3 bases. Per germline, CDR1 LNHDA and CDR2 SQIVND (reference sequence). The CDR3 nucleotides read TGTGCCAGCCGGGACAGGGGGAAACCTAATGAAAAACTGTTTTTT. As protein: CASRDRGKPNEKLFF.

The chain combines TRBV6-1 with TRBJ1-4; a weak D match, TRBD1 (6 bases). CDR3 length: 15 residues. V was trimmed by 1 base and J by 8 bases, leaving 14 bases between them. In germline, CDR1 is MNHNS, CDR2 SASEGT. CDR3 amino acids: CASSEENRVREKLFF. Here the CDR3 DNA reads TGTGCCAGCAGTGAAGAAAACAGGGTTAGAGAAAAACTGTTTTTT.

The chain uses TRBV15 and TRBJ1-1; 10 nucleotides agree with TRBD1. The CDR3 consists of 17 residues. V lost 7 bases, J lost 1 base, and 12 bases stayed unmatched. Germline assignment: CDR1 LNHNV and CDR2 YYDKDF (reference sequence). The CDR3: CATTTRQGARGNTEAFF. In nucleotides, the CDR3 is TGTGCCACCACCACACGACAGGGGGCGAGGGGGAACACTGAAGCTTTCTTT.

The rearrangement links TRBV10-3 to TRBJ1-5, with D unclear. The V gene lost 10 bases and the J gene lost 0 bases, with 13 bases spanning the gap. CDR1 is ENHRY, CDR2 SYGVKD, per germline. The CDR3 is 14 amino acids. CDR3 loop: CATALSDSNQPQHF. The CDR3 coding sequence is TGTGCCACCGCCCTATCAGATAGCAATCAGCCCCAGCATTTT.

This chain joins TRBV19 and TRBJ1-1, with D maybe TRBD1 (6 bases). This CDR3 comprises 15 residues. Trimming removed 3 bases from V and 0 bases from J, with 11 bases in between. Germline lookup yields CDR1 LNHDA and CDR2 SQIVND (reference sequence). This chain's CDR3 is CASSIYRAVNTEAFF. In DNA, the CDR3 is TGTGCCAGTAGTATTTACAGGGCTGTGAACACTGAAGCTTTCTTT.

The gene calls are TRBV30 and TRBJ2-5, with D perhaps TRBD1 or TRBD2 (5 bases each). The CDR3 contains 15 residues. Trimming left V 8 bases short and J 5 bases short, with 24 bases between. CDR1 is GTSNPN and CDR2 is SVGIG in the germline V gene (reference sequence). CDR3 sequence reads: CAPLGVGAVEETQYF. Here the CDR3 DNA reads TGTGCCCCACTAGGGGTCGGAGCGGTTGAGGAGACCCAGTACTTC.

The chain combines TRBV2 with TRBJ2-7; no clear D gene. The CDR3 is made up of 14 amino acids. Germline V gives CDR1 SNHLY, CDR2 FYNNEI. V was trimmed by 3 bases and J by 0 bases, leaving 9 bases between them. CDR3 amino acids: CASSESSSSYEQYF. CDR3 DNA sequence: TGTGCCAGCAGTGAGTCTAGTAGCTCCTACGAGCAGTACTTC.

The chain recombines TRBV19 with TRBJ1-1; D may be TRBD1 (5 bases). V was trimmed by 6 bases and J by 4 bases, leaving 18 bases between them. This CDR3 contains 15 residues. Germline V gives CDR1 LNHDA, CDR2 SQIVND (reference sequence). The CDR3 loop is CASSHRRTLGTEAFF. In DNA form, the CDR3 reads TGTGCCAGTAGCCACCGACGGACATTGGGCACTGAAGCTTTCTTT.

This chain links TRBV4-1 with TRBJ2-1, with 14 positions matching TRBD2. V gave up 1 base and J gave up 7 bases; unmatched junction bases: 9. CDR1 and CDR2 from the germline V gene are MGHRA and YSYEKL. The CDR3 consists of 18 residues. The CDR3 DNA is TGCGCCAGCAGCCAAGGTGCGGGACTAGCGGGAGTAGGGAATGAGCAGTTCTTC. Translated, it gives CASSQGAGLAGVGNEQFF.

This chain uses TRBV6-5 with TRBJ2-1; possible D gene TRBD2, 5 bases. Germline V lookup: CDR1 MNHEY, CDR2 SVGAGI. Trimming left V 4 bases short and J 2 bases short, with 9 bases between. CDR3 length equals 14 residues. In DNA form, the CDR3 reads TGTGCCAGCAGTTGGTACGGGGCCTACAATGAGCAGTTCTTC. Its translation is CASSWYGAYNEQFF.

The rearrangement links TRBV5-1 to TRBJ2-5; 14 bases agree with TRBD2. V trimming: 3 bases; J trimming: 4 bases; junction bases outside the gene matches: 5. The germline CDR1 and CDR2 sequences are SGHRS and YFSETQ. This CDR3 has 16 amino acids. CDR3 nucleotides: TGCGCCAGCAGCTGGGGACTAGCGGGAGAACGAGAGACCCAGTACTTC. This translates into CASSWGLAGERETQYF.

The gene calls are TRBV28 and TRBJ1-5; 11 nucleotides line up with TRBD1. There are 14 residues in the CDR3. Trimming took 5 bases from V and 12 from J; bases not matched to a gene: 9. Per the germline V gene, CDR1 is MDHEN and CDR2 is SYDVKM. The CDR3 nucleotides read TGTGCCAGCAGTACTAAGGGACAGGGGGGGAACCAGCATTTT. Translation gives CASSTKGQGGNQHF.

The V and J genes are TRBV29-1 and TRBJ2-5, with D perhaps matching TRBD1 or TRBD2 (5 bases each). This CDR3 contains 13 residues. The germline V gene has CDR1 SQVTM and CDR2 ANQGSEA. V was clipped by 6 bases and J by 1 base, with 12 bases between them. The CDR3 reads CSVRPGTQETQYF. CDR3 DNA sequence: TGCAGCGTACGACCAGGGACCCAAGAGACCCAGTACTTC.